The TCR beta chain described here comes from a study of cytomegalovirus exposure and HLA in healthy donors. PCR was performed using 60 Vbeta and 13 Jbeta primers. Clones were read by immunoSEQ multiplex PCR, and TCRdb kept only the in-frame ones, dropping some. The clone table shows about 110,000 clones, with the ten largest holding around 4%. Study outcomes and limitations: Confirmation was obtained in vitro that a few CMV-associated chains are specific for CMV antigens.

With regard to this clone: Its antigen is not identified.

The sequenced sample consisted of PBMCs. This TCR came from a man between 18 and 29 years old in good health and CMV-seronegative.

Here the CDR3 reads CAISRTGGDTIYF. The CDR3 DNA reads as TGTGCCATCAGTAGGACAGGGGGGGACACCATATATTTT. The rearrangement links TRBV10-3 to TRBJ1-3; 10 bases are shared with TRBD1. The length of the CDR3 is 13 residues. With V trimmed by 5 bases and J by 8 bases, 3 bases remained unmatched. The germline V gene has CDR1 ENHRY and CDR2 SYGVKD.